The 18 T cell receptor beta chains listed next were all sequenced from one sample in a study of blood T cell repertoires in COVID-19. Sequencing used immunoSEQ multiplex PCR; TCRdb keeps in-frame clones, though not all of them. The table records 270,000 or so clones, around 87% of them present only once. Sequenced: peripheral blood. The receptors here all came from a woman aged 55 to 70 with COVID-19, enrolled during active disease.

The chain links TRBV18 to TRBJ2-1, with D possibly TRBD2 on 7 matching bases. The V and J ends lost 2 bases and 3 bases respectively, with 11 bases between them. The CDR3 loop spans 15 amino acids. Germline CDR1 is KGHSH and CDR2 is LQKENI. CDR3 residues: CASSPGGGGYNEQFF. The CDR3, as DNA: TGTGCCAGCTCACCAGGCGGGGGCGGCTACAATGAGCAGTTCTTC.

This clone is a singleton in its sample. J is TRBJ2-3 and V is TRBV10-3; TRBD2 agrees at 7 bases. The V gene end was trimmed by 6 bases and the J gene end by 2 bases; junction bases not matched to a gene: 11. Germline lookup yields CDR1 ENHRY and CDR2 SYGVKD. CDR3 length: 16 residues. CDR3 DNA: TGTGCCATCAGGGGGAGCGGGGAAAGACACACAGATACGCAGTATTTT. This translates into CAIRGSGERHTDTQYF.

This clone was counted a few times. The V and J genes are TRBV10-3 and TRBJ2-7, with 9 bases identical to TRBD2. V lost 7 bases to trimming and J lost 5 bases; unmatched junction nucleotides: 9. Germline CDR1 ENHRY, CDR2 SYGVKD. The CDR3 runs to 14 residues. CDR3 nucleotides: TGTGCCATCACTAATCGCGGGGGGGCAGACGAGCAGTACTTC. Its protein is CAITNRGGADEQYF.

The V gene is TRBV3-1 (or the pseudogene TRBV3-2), the J gene TRBJ1-3, with D possibly being TRBD1 (5 bases). The CDR3 covers 17 residues. Germline V CDR1 and CDR2: LGHDT, YNNKEL (reference sequence). V dropped 0 bases and J dropped 1 base, with 13 bases sitting between them. CDR3 nucleotides: TGTGCCAGCAGCCAAGAGGGAGGGACCCCTTCTGGAAACACCATATATTTT. As protein: CASSQEGGTPSGNTIYF.

This clone came up a few times. The chain links TRBV6-5 to TRBJ2-2, with unresolved D. The length of the CDR3 is 13 residues. Trimming shortened V by 6 bases and J by 4 bases, and 9 bases separated the two germline ends. Germline values: CDR1 MNHEY, CDR2 SVGAGI. The CDR3 loop is CASRQHPTGELFF. In nucleotides, the CDR3 is TGTGCCAGCAGACAACACCCCACCGGGGAGCTGTTTTTT.

The V gene is TRBV29-1, the J gene TRBJ2-7, with TRBD1 matching over 9 bases. The CDR3 loop spans 17 amino acids. Germline CDR1 reads SQVTM; CDR2 reads ANQGSEA. The J segment lost 0 bases and the V segment lost 6 bases, leaving 15 bases of the junction unmatched. CDR3 in amino acids: CSVRPGTGRTSSYEQYF. The CDR3 nucleotides read TGCAGCGTCCGTCCGGGGACAGGGCGTACGAGCTCCTACGAGCAGTACTTC.

The J gene is TRBJ1-5, the V gene TRBV7-2; D gene uncertain. Germline V gives CDR1 SGHTA, CDR2 FQGNSA. V was shortened by 4 bases and J by 7 bases, with 8 bases between the two germline ends. The CDR3 runs 12 residues. The CDR3 DNA reads TGTGCCAGCAGCTCTGCGAGGCAGCCCCAGCATTTT. It codes for CASSSARQPQHF.

The V call is TRBV6-5, the J call TRBJ1-5; the D gene is possibly TRBD1 (6 bases). The length of the CDR3 is 15 residues. The germline V gene encodes CDR1 MNHEY and CDR2 SVGAGI. Deletions cut 0 bases from V and 1 base from J, with 7 bases between. CDR3 amino acids: CASSYSQGSNQPQHF. CDR3 in DNA: TGTGCCAGCAGTTACTCACAGGGAAGCAATCAGCCCCAGCATTTT.

CDR3 nucleotides: TGTGCCAGCAGCTGGGAGGGAACACTAGCCAAAAACATTCAGTACTTC. It codes for CASSWEGTLAKNIQYF. The V and J genes are TRBV5-6 and TRBJ2-4; 7 bases match TRBD2. V lost 3 bases and J lost 0; bases outside the gene matches: 6. This CDR3 has 16 amino acids. CDR1 is SGHDT, CDR2 YYEEEE, per germline.

V and J are TRBV2 and TRBJ2-3; TRBD2 matches 12 bases. The V gene's germline CDR1 is SNHLY and CDR2 FYNNEI. The CDR3 sequence is 15 residues long. With 1 base clipped from V and 9 bases from J, the junction kept 5 bases outside the gene matches. The CDR3 loop reads CASSEGTSGDRTQYF. For the CDR3, the DNA is TGTGCCAGCAGTGAAGGGACTAGCGGGGATCGCACGCAGTATTTT.

This clone was found once. The chain uses TRBV10-3 and TRBJ1-2; no firm D call. The germline gives CDR1 ENHRY, CDR2 SYGVKD. The length of the CDR3 is 12 residues. Trimming left V 3 bases short and J 5 bases short, with 7 bases between. The CDR3 nucleotides read TGTGCCATCAGTGACCCTCGGTATGGCTACACCTTC. This sequence encodes CAISDPRYGYTF.

A single count supports this clone. V usage is TRBV30 and J usage is TRBJ1-1; maybe TRBD1 (5 bases). V lost 0 bases and J 6 bases, leaving 5 bases between the germline ends. Germline V gives CDR1 GTSNPN, CDR2 SVGIG (reference sequence). This CDR3 has 11 residues. This CDR3 reads CAWSVGAEAFF. CDR3 nucleotides: TGTGCCTGGAGTGTAGGGGCTGAAGCTTTCTTT.

In this sample, this clone turned up once. The chain combines TRBV6-5 with TRBJ1-1; D remains ambiguous. The germline V and J ends were trimmed by 3 bases and 3 bases, with 14 bases remaining between them. CDR1 and CDR2 from the germline V gene are MNHEY and SVGAGI. The CDR3 spans 15 residues. CDR3 DNA sequence: TGTGCCAGCAGTTATCACAGTTCCGTGGACACTGAAGCTTTCTTT. It is translated as CASSYHSSVDTEAFF.

V usage is TRBV5-1 and J usage is TRBJ1-1, with D possibly matching TRBD1 (6 bases). Germline CDR1 is SGHRS and CDR2 is YFSETQ. The CDR3 extends over 16 amino acids. Trimming removed 4 bases from V and 0 bases from J, with 16 bases in between. CDR3 amino acids: CASSPGQGHMNTEAFF. CDR3 in DNA: TGCGCCAGCAGCCCCGGCCAGGGACATATGAACACTGAAGCTTTCTTT.

J is TRBJ2-7 and V is TRBV5-3; 12 nucleotides match TRBD2. TRBV5-3 is an open reading frame, and its role is uncertain. The CDR3 runs to 15 residues. V was pared by 3 bases and J by 7 bases, with 8 bases of the junction left unmatched. CDR3 coding DNA: TGTGCCAGAAGCTACTCTAGCGGGGGGGCCCGAGAGCAGTACTTC. The encoded protein is CARSYSSGGAREQYF.

This rearrangement joins TRBV6-5 to TRBJ1-2; 7 bases match TRBD1. The ends lost 2 bases at V and 6 bases at J; junction bases unmatched: 6. Germline V lookup: CDR1 MNHEY, CDR2 SVGAGI. The CDR3 is made up of 14 amino acids. CDR3 in amino acids: CASSYAGQAHGYTF. The CDR3 nucleotides read TGTGCCAGCAGTTACGCCGGACAGGCTCATGGCTACACCTTC.

This chain connects TRBV6-2 or TRBV6-3 to TRBJ1-3; 8 bases line up with TRBD1. J was trimmed by 4 bases and V by 5 bases; bases with no gene match: 10. Germline assignment: CDR1 MNHEY and CDR2 SVGEGT. CDR3 length: 16 amino acids. The DNA of the CDR3 is TGTGCCAGCAGTCACGGGGACAGGATCATCGGAAACACCATATATTTT. Its protein product is CASSHGDRIIGNTIYF.

The chain recombines TRBV7-2 with TRBJ2-5; TRBD2 might be the D (7 bases). This CDR3 is built from 14 residues. V was trimmed by 3 bases and J by 3 bases, leaving 11 bases between them. CDR1 and CDR2 from the germline V gene are SGHTA and FQGNSA. For the CDR3, the DNA is TGTGCCAGCAGCTTGGGGGCGGGGGAAGAGACCCAGTACTTC. Translated: CASSLGAGEETQYF.